This T cell receptor beta chain was sequenced during a study of T cell responses to AZD1222 COVID-19 vaccine. Study overall: Samples with a second dose at about 4 or about 12 weeks were pooled together. Notes on the study in general: No day 14 peak samples; only post-peak repertoires were characterized.

For this clone: The antigen remains unidentified.

This table comes from immunoSEQ multiplex PCR, and its TCRdb copy is limited to in-frame clones, with some not included. The data show about 110,000 clones, 81% seen once. The sequence was obtained from an adult in good health. The specimen was peripheral blood, collected on day 0 of AZD1222 vaccination.

The CDR3 nucleotides are TGTGCCAGCAGCTTAGATCCTAGCGGGGGGCTGAAGACCCAGTACTTC. Translated, it gives CASSLDPSGGLKTQYF. The chain is built from TRBV7-2 and TRBJ2-5; 11 bases match TRBD2. The germline CDR1 and CDR2 sequences are SGHTA and FQGNSA. Unmatched junction bases numbered 7, after V lost 1 base and J lost 6 bases. The CDR3 spans 16 residues.